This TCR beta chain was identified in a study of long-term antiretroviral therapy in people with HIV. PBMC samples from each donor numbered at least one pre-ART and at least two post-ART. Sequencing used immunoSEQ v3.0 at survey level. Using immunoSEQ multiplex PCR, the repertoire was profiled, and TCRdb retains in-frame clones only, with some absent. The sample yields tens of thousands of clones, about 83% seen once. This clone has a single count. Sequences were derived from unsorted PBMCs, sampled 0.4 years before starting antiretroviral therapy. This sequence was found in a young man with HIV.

The CDR3 sequence: CASSLSGGLNEKLFF. The CDR3 DNA sequence: TGTGCCAGCAGTTTATCAGGGGGCTTGAATGAAAAACTGTTTTTT. The chain couples TRBV27 to TRBJ1-4; 7 bases agree with TRBD1. CDR1 is MNHEY, CDR2 SMNVEV, per germline (reference sequence). The CDR3 runs to 15 residues. J gave up 5 bases and V 0 bases, and 3 bases lay outside the gene matches.